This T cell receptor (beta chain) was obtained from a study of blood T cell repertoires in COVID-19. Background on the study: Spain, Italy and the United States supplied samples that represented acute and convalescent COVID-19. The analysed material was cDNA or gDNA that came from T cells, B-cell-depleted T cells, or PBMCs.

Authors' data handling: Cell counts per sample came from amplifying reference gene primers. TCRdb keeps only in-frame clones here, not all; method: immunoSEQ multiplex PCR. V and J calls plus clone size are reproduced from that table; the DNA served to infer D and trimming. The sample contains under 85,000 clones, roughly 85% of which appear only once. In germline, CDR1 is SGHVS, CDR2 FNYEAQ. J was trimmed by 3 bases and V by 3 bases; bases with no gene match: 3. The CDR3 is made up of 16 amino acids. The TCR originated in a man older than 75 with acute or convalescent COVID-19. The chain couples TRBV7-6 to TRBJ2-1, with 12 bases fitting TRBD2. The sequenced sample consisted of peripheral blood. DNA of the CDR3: TGTGCCAGCAGCTTTACGGGACTAGCGGGCTACAATGAGCAGTTCTTC. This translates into CASSFTGLAGYNEQFF.